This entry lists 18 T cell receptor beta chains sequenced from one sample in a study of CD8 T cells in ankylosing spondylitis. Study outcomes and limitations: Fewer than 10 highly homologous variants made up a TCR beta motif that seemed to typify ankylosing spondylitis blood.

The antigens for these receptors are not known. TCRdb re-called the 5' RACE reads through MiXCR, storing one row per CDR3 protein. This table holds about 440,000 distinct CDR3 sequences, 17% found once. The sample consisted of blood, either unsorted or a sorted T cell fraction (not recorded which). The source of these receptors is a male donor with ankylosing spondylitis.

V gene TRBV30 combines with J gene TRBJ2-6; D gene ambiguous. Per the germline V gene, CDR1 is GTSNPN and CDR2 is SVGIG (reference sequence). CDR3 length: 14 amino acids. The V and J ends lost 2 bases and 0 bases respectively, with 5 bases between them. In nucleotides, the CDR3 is TGTGCCTGGAGTATCCCCTCTGGGGCCAACGTCCTGACTTTC. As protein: CAWSIPSGANVLTF. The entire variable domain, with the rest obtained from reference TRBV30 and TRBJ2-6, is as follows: SQTIHQWPATLVQPVGSPLSLECTVEGTSNPNLYWYRQAAGRGLQLLFYSVGIGQISSEVPQNLSASRPQDRQFILSSKKLLLSDSGFYLCAWSIPSGANVLTFGAGSRLTVL.

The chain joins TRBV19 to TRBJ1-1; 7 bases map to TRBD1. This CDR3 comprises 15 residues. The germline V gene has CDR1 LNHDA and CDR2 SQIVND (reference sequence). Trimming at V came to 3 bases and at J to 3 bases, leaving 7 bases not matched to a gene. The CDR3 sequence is CASSMMTGIDTEAFF. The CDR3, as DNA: TGTGCCAGTAGTATGATGACAGGGATAGACACTGAAGCTTTCTTT.

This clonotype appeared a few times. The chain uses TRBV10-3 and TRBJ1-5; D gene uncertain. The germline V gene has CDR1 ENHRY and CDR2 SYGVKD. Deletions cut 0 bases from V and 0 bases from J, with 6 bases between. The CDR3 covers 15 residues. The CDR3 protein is CAISESAGSNQPQHF. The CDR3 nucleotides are TGTGCCATCAGTGAGTCGGCTGGTAGCAATCAGCCCCAGCATTTT.

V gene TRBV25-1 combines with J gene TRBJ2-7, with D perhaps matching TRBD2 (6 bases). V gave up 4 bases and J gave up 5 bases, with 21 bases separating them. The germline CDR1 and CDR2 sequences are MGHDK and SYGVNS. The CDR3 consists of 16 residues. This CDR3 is CASSGVGGYKRNEQYF. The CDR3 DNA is TGTGCCAGCAGTGGGGTGGGGGGTTACAAGCGGAACGAGCAGTACTTC.

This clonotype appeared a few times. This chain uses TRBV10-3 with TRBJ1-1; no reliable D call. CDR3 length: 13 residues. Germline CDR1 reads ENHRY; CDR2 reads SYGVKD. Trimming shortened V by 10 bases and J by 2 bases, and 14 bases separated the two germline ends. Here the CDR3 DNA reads TGTGCCACCCGAACGGCCCTCAACACTGAAGCTTTCTTT. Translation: CATRTALNTEAFF.

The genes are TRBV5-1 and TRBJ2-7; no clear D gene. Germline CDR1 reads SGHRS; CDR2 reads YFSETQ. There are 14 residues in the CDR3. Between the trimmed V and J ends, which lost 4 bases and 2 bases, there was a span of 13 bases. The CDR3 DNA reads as TGCGCCAGCAGCCCGGGTGGGTCTACCTACGAGCAGTACTTC. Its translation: CASSPGGSTYEQYF.

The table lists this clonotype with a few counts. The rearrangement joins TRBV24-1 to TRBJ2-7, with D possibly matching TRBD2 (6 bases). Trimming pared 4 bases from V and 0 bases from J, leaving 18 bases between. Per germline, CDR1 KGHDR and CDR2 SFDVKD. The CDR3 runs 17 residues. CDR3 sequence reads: CATSDLNRESNSYEQYF. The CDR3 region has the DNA TGTGCCACCAGTGACCTGAACCGGGAGTCAAACTCCTACGAGCAGTACTTC.

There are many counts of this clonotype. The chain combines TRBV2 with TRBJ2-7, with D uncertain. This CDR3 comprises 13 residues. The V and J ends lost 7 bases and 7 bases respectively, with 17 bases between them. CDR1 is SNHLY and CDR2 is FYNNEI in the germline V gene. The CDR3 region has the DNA TGTGCCAGCATTGGGGTCCGGGCGAGGGAGCAGTACTTC. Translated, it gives CASIGVRAREQYF.

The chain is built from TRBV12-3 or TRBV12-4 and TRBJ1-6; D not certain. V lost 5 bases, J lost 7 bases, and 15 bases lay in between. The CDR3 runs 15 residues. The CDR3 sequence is CASSLDAVINSPLHF. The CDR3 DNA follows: TGTGCCAGCAGTCTGGATGCGGTTATCAATTCACCCCTCCACTTT.

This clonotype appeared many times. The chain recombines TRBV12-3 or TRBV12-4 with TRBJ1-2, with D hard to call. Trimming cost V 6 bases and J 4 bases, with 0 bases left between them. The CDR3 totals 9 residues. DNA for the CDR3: TGTGCCAGCAGCTATGGCTACACCTTC. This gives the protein CASSYGYTF.

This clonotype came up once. DNA of the CDR3: TGCGCCAGCAGCCGAGAGACTAGCGGGGGGGGCTACGAGCAGTACTTC. Amino acids: CASSRETSGGGYEQYF. The genes are TRBV4-1 and TRBJ2-7; 14 bases match TRBD2. V lost 4 bases and J lost 3; bases outside the gene matches: 5. This CDR3 is built from 16 residues. Germline assignment: CDR1 MGHRA and CDR2 YSYEKL.

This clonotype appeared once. CDR3 loop: CASSIGSTDTQYF. In DNA form, the CDR3 reads TGTGCCAGCAGCATCGGTAGCACAGATACGCAGTATTTT. This chain joins TRBV7-9 and TRBJ2-3; unclear D gene. Germline CDR1 reads SEHNR; CDR2 reads FQNEAQ (reference sequence). The V end lost 5 bases, the J end lost 0 bases, and 6 bases lay between the germline ends. This CDR3 region has 13 residues. Based on the CDR3 plus reference TRBV7-9 and TRBJ2-3, the full variable domain is DTGVSQNPRHKITKRGQNVTFRCDPISEHNRLYWYRQTLGQGPEFLTYFQNEAQLEKSRLLSDRFSAERPKGSFSTLEIQRTEQGDSAMYLCASSIGSTDTQYFGPGTRLTVL.

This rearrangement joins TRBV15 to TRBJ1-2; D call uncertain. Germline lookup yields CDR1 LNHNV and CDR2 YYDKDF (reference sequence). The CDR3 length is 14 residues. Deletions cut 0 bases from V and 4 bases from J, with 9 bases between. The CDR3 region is CATSRDPGGYGYTF. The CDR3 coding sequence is TGTGCCACCAGCAGAGATCCAGGCGGCTATGGCTACACCTTC. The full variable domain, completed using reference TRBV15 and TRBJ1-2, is DAMVIQNPRYQVTQFGKPVTLSCSQTLNHNVMYWYQQKSSQAPKLLFHYYDKDFNNEADTPDNFQSRRPNTSFCFLDIRSPGLGDTAMYLCATSRDPGGYGYTFGSGTRLTVV.

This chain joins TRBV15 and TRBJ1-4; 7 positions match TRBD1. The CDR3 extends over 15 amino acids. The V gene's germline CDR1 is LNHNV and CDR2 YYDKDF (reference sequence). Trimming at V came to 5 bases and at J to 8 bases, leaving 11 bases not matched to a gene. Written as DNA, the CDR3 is TGTGCCACCAGCCCAACAGGGGAATTTTGGGAAAAACTGTTTTTT. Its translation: CATSPTGEFWEKLFF.

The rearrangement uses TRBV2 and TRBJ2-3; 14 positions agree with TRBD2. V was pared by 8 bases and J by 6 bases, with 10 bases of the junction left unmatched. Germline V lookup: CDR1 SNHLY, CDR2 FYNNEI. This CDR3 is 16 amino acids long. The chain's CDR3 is CASSGGLAGVRDTQYF. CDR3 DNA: TGTGCCAGCTCCGGGGGACTAGCGGGGGTCAGGGATACGCAGTATTTT.

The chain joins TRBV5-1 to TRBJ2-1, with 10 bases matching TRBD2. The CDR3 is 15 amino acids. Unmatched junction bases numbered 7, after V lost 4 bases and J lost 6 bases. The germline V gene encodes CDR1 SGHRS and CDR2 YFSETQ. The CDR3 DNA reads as TGCGCCAGCAGCATGAGCGGGGGGGCCGTCAATGAGCAGTTCTTC. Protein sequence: CASSMSGGAVNEQFF.

The chain's CDR3 is CSAAGRGNTGELFF. The CDR3, as DNA: TGCAGTGCCGCAGGGAGGGGGAACACCGGGGAGCTGTTTTTT. V gene TRBV20-1 combines with J gene TRBJ2-2; TRBD2 matches 7 bases. This CDR3 region has 14 residues. Looked up from germline, CDR1 is DFQATT and CDR2 is SNEGSKA (reference sequence). The trim removed 6 bases at V and 1 base at J, leaving 5 bases unmatched.

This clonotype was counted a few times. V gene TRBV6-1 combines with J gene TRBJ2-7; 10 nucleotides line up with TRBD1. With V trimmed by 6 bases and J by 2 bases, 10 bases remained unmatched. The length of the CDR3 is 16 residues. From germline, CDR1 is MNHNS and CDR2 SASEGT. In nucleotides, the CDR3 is TGTGCCAGCAGGGGCGACAGGGGGCGAGGGACCTACGAGCAGTACTTC. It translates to CASRGDRGRGTYEQYF.